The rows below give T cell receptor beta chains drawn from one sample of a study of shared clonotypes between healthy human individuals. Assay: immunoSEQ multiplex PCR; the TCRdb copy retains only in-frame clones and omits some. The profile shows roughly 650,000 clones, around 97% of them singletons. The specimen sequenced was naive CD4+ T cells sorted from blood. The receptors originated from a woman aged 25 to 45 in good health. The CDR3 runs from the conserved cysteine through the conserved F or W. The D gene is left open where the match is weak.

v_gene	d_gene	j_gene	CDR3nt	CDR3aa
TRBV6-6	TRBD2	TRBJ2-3	TGTGCCAGCAGTTCACGGACTAGCGGTAGCACAGATACGCAGTATTTT	CASSSRTSGSTDTQYF
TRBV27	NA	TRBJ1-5	TGTGCCAGCAGTCCCCTAGGCAGGGATGATCAGCCCCAGCATTTT	CASSPLGRDDQPQHF
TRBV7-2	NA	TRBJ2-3	TGTGCCAGCAGCTTCTATTCAGATACGCAGTATTTT	CASSFYSDTQYF
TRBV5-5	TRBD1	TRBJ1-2	TGTGCCAGCACCCAGGACAGGTTTGGTGGCTACACCTTC	CASTQDRFGGYTF
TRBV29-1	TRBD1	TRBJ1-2	TGCAGCGTTGATGACCAGGGGGATGGCTACACCTTC	CSVDDQGDGYTF
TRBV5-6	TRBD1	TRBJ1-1	TGTGCCAGCAGCCGCAGGGGGACGTATGAAGCTTTCTTT	CASSRRGTYEAFF
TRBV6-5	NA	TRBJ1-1	TGTGCCAGCAGCGTGCAGGTCCACACTGAAGCTTTCTTT	CASSVQVHTEAFF
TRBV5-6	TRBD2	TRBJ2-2	TGTGCCAGCAGCCACAGCGGGGTAAACACCGGGGAGCTGTTTTTT	CASSHSGVNTGELFF
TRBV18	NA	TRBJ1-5	TGTGCCAGCTCACCAAGACGGGACCTTCAGCCCCAGCATTTT	CASSPRRDLQPQHF
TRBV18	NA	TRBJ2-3	TGTGCCAGCTCACCGGTTAGGAGCACAGATACGCAGTATTTT	CASSPVRSTDTQYF
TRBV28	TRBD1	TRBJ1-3	TGTGCCAGCAGTTTAGACAGGGCGGTCGGAAACACCATATATTTT	CASSLDRAVGNTIYF
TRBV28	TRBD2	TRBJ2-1	TGTGCCAGCACCGGGACTAGCGGGCTTAATGAGCAGTTCTTC	CASTGTSGLNEQFF
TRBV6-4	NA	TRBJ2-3	TGTGCCAGCAGTGACTCCGCAGGGCTTAACACAGATACGCAGTATTTT	CASSDSAGLNTDTQYF
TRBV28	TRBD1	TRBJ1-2	TGTGCCAGCACACGACAGGGGCCTCGCTTAAACTATGGCTACACCTTC	CASTRQGPRLNYGYTF
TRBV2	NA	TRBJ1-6	TGTGCCAGCAGTGAGTTAGGGTCTCAATCACCCCTCCACTTT	CASSELGSQSPLHF
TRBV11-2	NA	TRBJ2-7	TGTGCCAGCAGCCCCCCCCCTCACGTTACGGGAGCTTACCACGAGCAGTACTTC	CASSPPPHVTGAYHEQYF
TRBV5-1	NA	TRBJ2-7	TGCGCCAGCAGCCCGGGGAGAACAGGACCATTCTACGAGCAGTACTTC	CASSPGRTGPFYEQYF